Listed below are T cell receptor beta chains from one sample, sequenced in a study of blood T cell repertoires in COVID-19. Sequencing used immunoSEQ multiplex PCR; TCRdb keeps in-frame clones, though not all of them. The profile shows some 60,000 clones, roughly four fifths of them singletons. Sequencing used peripheral blood. The receptors stem from a woman of 80 years or more with acute or convalescent COVID-19. Both conserved end residues are part of each CDR3. A D gene is named only where the DNA matches it firmly. The size entry is marked missing in some rows and otherwise reads once, few, many or a size class.

v_gene	abundance	d_gene	j_gene	CDR3nt	CDR3aa
TRBV11-1	.	TRBD2	TRBJ2-3	TGTGCCAGCAGCTTTCAGCGGGGGAGCACAGATACGCAGTATTTT	CASSFQRGSTDTQYF
TRBV18	.	TRBD1	TRBJ1-3	TGTGCCAGCTCGGTCCTAACAGGGGGCGAAGTGGACACCATATATTTT	CASSVLTGGEVDTIYF
TRBV6-5	.	TRBD2	TRBJ2-7	TGTGCCAGCAGTTACTCGAGCGGGAGCCCCGAGCAGTACTTC	CASSYSSGSPEQYF
TRBV5-1	.	.	TRBJ2-7	TGCGCCAGCAGCTTGTCCCCAGGGTCCTCCTACGAGCAGTACTTC	CASSLSPGSSYEQYF
TRBV2	.	TRBD2	TRBJ2-1	TGTGCCAGCAACAGACTAGCGGGCTACAATGAGCAGTTCTTC	CASNRLAGYNEQFF
TRBV7-9	.	.	TRBJ1-2	TGTGCCAGCAGCTCCCCGTTAGGCTACACCTTC	CASSSPLGYTF
TRBV6-4	.	.	TRBJ2-7	TGTGCCAGCAGTGTTAGACAGGGAGGCGAGCAGTACTTC	CASSVRQGGEQYF
TRBV19	.	.	TRBJ2-7	TGTGCCAGTAGTATTTTTCCAGCCTACGAGCAGTACTTC	CASSIFPAYEQYF
TRBV19	.	.	TRBJ2-3	TGTGCCAGTAGTAGATTAGACAGGTCGACAGATACGCAGTATTTT	CASSRLDRSTDTQYF
TRBV18	.	.	TRBJ1-1	TGTGCCAGCTCAAGGATACAGGGAGGGGAGAACACTGAAGCTTTCTTT	CASSRIQGGENTEAFF
TRBV30	.	.	TRBJ2-2	TGTGCCTGGAGTGTACGCGGGACCGGGGAGCTGTTTTTT	CAWSVRGTGELFF
TRBV28	.	TRBD2	TRBJ2-1	TGTGCCAGCCACATGGGACTAGCGGAATCGTACAATGAGCAGTTCTTC	CASHMGLAESYNEQFF
TRBV27	.	TRBD2	TRBJ2-7	TGTGCCAGCAGTTTATCGTCGGTTGCAGGGACTAGCGGGAGGGCCCAGTACTTC	CASSLSSVAGTSGRAQYF
TRBV9	.	.	TRBJ1-1	TGTGCCAGCAGCGTAGACACAAGAAGTGAAGCTTTCTTT	CASSVDTRSEAFF
TRBV27	.	TRBD2	TRBJ2-3	TGTGCCAGCACTCCAACGTGGACTAGCGGGAGCACAGATACGCAGTATTTT	CASTPTWTSGSTDTQYF
TRBV7-2	.	TRBD1	TRBJ1-1	TGTGCCAGCAGCCAGGGGGTCAGGCACACTGAAGCTTTCTTT	CASSQGVRHTEAFF
TRBV28	.	.	TRBJ1-1	TGTGCCAGCAGTTCGCCCCCAGGGTTGGGTGGAGCTTTCTTT	CASSSPPGLGGAFF
TRBV30	.	.	TRBJ1-1	TGTGCCTGGACCCATGGGGGCGCCGGGAACACTGAAGCTTTCTTT	CAWTHGGAGNTEAFF
TRBV27	.	.	TRBJ2-7	TGTGCCAGCAGCACGGGGAGAGCTGGTACCTACGAGCAGTACTTC	CASSTGRAGTYEQYF
TRBV5-4	.	.	TRBJ1-1	TGTGCCAGCAGCTTCCCTACAGGAATAAACACTGAAGCTTTCTTT	CASSFPTGINTEAFF
TRBV19	.	TRBD1	TRBJ1-5	TGTGCCACCAACAGGGGTAGACAGCCCCAGCATTTT	CATNRGRQPQHF
TRBV5-1	.	.	TRBJ1-1	TGCGCCAGCAGCTCATTCCCCGGGTCCCTGAACACTGAGGCTTTCTTT	CASSSFPGSLNTEAFF
TRBV19	.	TRBD1	TRBJ1-1	TGTGCCAGTAGTATCGGTTTCCTATACCGGACAGGGGGAAGGAATGCTTTCTTT	CASSIGFLYRTGGRNAFF
TRBV5-4	.	TRBD1	TRBJ1-2	TGTGCCAGCAGCCTCACAGGGGGATCTGGCTACACCTTC	CASSLTGGSGYTF
TRBV11-2	.	TRBD2	TRBJ2-5	TGTGCCAGCAGCCCCCGCGGGGGGATTCTAGAGACCCAGTACTTC	CASSPRGGILETQYF
TRBV27	.	.	TRBJ1-2	TGTGCCAGCAGTCACACCCCTAACTATGGCTACACCTTC	CASSHTPNYGYTF
TRBV9	once	TRBD2	TRBJ2-4	TGTGCCAGCAGCGTTACTAGCGGGAGGGGTGTCGCCAAAAACATTCAGTACTTC	CASSVTSGRGVAKNIQYF
TRBV29-1	.	.	TRBJ1-3	TGCAGCGTGGCTGGACAGGGAAACACCATATATTTT	CSVAGQGNTIYF
TRBV29-1	.	.	TRBJ1-4	TGCAGCGTGTCAGGGGTCGGTAATGAAAAACTGTTTTTT	CSVSGVGNEKLFF
TRBV5-8	.	.	TRBJ1-2	TGTGCCAGCAGCTTAAACAGGATGGTTGGGGGCTACACCTTC	CASSLNRMVGGYTF
TRBV6-5	.	.	TRBJ2-5	TGTGCCAGCAGTCGTACACTAGGGGGTCTAGAGACCCAGTACTTC	CASSRTLGGLETQYF
TRBV19	.	.	TRBJ1-1	TGTGCCAGTAGTATTCGGCAGGCAACTGAAGCTTTCTTT	CASSIRQATEAFF
TRBV9	.	.	TRBJ1-1	TGTGCCAGCAGCGTAGTAGGCAGGGGGAACACTGAAGCTTTCTTT	CASSVVGRGNTEAFF
TRBV6-1	few	.	TRBJ1-1	TGTGCCAGCAGTGAAGTAGGGGTGAACACTGAAGCTTTCTTT	CASSEVGVNTEAFF
TRBV3-1/TRBV3-2	.	.	TRBJ1-2	TGTGCCAGCAGCCAGAGCAGGGACTATGGCTACACCTTC	CASSQSRDYGYTF
TRBV11-2	.	TRBD1	TRBJ1-2	TGTGCCAGCAGCTCGCCGGGACAGCTTGGCTACACCTTC	CASSSPGQLGYTF
TRBV27	.	TRBD1	TRBJ2-3	TGTGCCAGCAGTCGGACAGGGGGCACAGATACGCAGTATTTT	CASSRTGGTDTQYF
TRBV11-3	.	.	TRBJ2-3	TGTGCCAGCAGCTTTGGACACCAAGTTGCAGATACGCAGTATTTT	CASSFGHQVADTQYF
TRBV4-1	.	.	TRBJ1-5	TGCGCCAGCAGCCTCTCTCCGCTAAATCAGCCCCAGCATTTT	CASSLSPLNQPQHF
TRBV19	.	.	TRBJ1-2	TGTGCCAGTAGGCCGGTGGGGCTACCGAATGGCTACACCTTC	CASRPVGLPNGYTF
TRBV18	few	.	TRBJ1-1	TGTGCCAGCTCATTGGGTGCAGGGAACACTGAAGCTTTCTTT	CASSLGAGNTEAFF
TRBV3-1/TRBV3-2	.	.	TRBJ1-1	TGTGCCAGCAGCCGACAGAACACTGAAGCTTTCTTT	CASSRQNTEAFF
TRBV19	.	.	TRBJ1-1	TGTGCCAGTAGTAGAGCAGGTCCCGGTGTAATGAACACTGAAGCTTTCTTT	CASSRAGPGVMNTEAFF
TRBV3-1/TRBV3-2	.	.	TRBJ1-1	TGTGCCAGCAGCCTGAATCAGGGGTCGAGGACTGAAGCTTTCTTT	CASSLNQGSRTEAFF
TRBV6-6	.	.	TRBJ1-5	TGTGCCAGCGGAGGACAGTATAGCAATCAGCCCCAGCATTTT	CASGGQYSNQPQHF
TRBV5-1	.	TRBD1	TRBJ1-2	TGCGCCAGCAGCCATGGACAGGGGAGAAACTATGGCTACACCTTC	CASSHGQGRNYGYTF
TRBV7-9	.	.	TRBJ1-5	TGTGCCAGCAGCTTAAATGTCGGACGGGGGGATCAGCCCCAGCATTTT	CASSLNVGRGDQPQHF
TRBV5-1	.	TRBD2	TRBJ2-1	TGCGCCAGCAGCCCTCCAACGGGAGGAGCGAGTGAGCAGTTCTTC	CASSPPTGGASEQFF
TRBV18	few	TRBD1	TRBJ2-5	TGTGCCAGCTCACCGGTATCGCAGGGGGCTCTCGGGACCCAGTACTTC	CASSPVSQGALGTQYF
TRBV6-5	once	.	TRBJ2-5	TGTGCCAGCAGTTTTCCCGACAGGAGGGAGACCCAGTACTTC	CASSFPDRRETQYF
TRBV6-1	.	TRBD2	TRBJ2-5	TGTGCCAGCAGTGAAATCAGTGGACTAGCGGGGGCCCGCCTACACTTC	CASSEISGLAGARLHF
TRBV3-1/TRBV3-2	.	.	TRBJ1-2	TGTGCCAGCAGCCAAGACAACCAGGGGAATGGCTACACCTTC	CASSQDNQGNGYTF
TRBV7-8	.	TRBD2	TRBJ2-1	TGTGCCAGCAGCTTAGATCGCGGGGGGAGGGGCAATGAGCAGTTCTTC	CASSLDRGGRGNEQFF
TRBV6-5	.	TRBD1	TRBJ1-2	TGTGCCAGAATAAACAGGGGCGCTAACTATGGCTACACCTTC	CARINRGANYGYTF
TRBV7-2	.	TRBD2	TRBJ2-3	TGTGCCTCCGGGCGGGAGAGTACAGATACGCAGTATTTT	CASGRESTDTQYF